This TCR beta chain was identified in a study of post-analysis software for immune sequencing data. This clonotype has only a few counts. Its antigen is not identified. The CDR3 length is 13 residues. V was pared by 5 bases and J by 8 bases, with 8 bases of the junction left unmatched. The V gene's germline CDR1 is SGHTA and CDR2 FQGNSA. General study findings and limits: TRBV5-6, TRBV5-1 and TRBV20-1 belonged to a set of roughly 5 TRBV segments that were more frequent in patients than controls.

Unique molecular identifiers tagged the TCR beta cDNA libraries. TCRdb re-analysed the PCR reads in MiXCR, keeping a single row per CDR3 protein. Here the sample spans roughly 410,000 distinct CDR3 sequences, around 33% being singletons. The specimen sequenced was blood. The V and J genes are TRBV7-2 and TRBJ1-1; 7 nucleotides agree with TRBD1. This clonotype originated in a girl between 10 and 17 years old with multiple sclerosis. CDR3 amino acids: CASSLNPTGEAFF. The CDR3 DNA is TGTGCCAGCAGCCTAAACCCGACAGGGGAAGCTTTCTTT.